The sequence of this TCR beta chain was determined in a study of blood T cell repertoires in COVID-19. Whole-study context: Samples taken during acute and convalescent COVID-19 were collected in the United States, Italy and Spain.

Method: immunoSEQ multiplex PCR; TCRdb's copy keeps in-frame clones and lacks some. The table includes about 190,000 clones, 80% to 90% detected once. Looked up from germline, CDR1 is MNHEY and CDR2 is SVGAGI. The CDR3 loop spans 13 amino acids. V lost 4 bases and J lost 9, with 12 bases in between. The receptor was derived from a human donor in a cohort sampled during active COVID-19. This chain connects TRBV6-5 to TRBJ1-4; the D gene is possibly TRBD1 (6 bases). The sequenced sample consisted of peripheral blood. This CDR3 reads CASSLGGEKKLFF. The CDR3 DNA follows: TGTGCCAGCAGTTTAGGGGGGGAAAAAAAACTGTTTTTT.